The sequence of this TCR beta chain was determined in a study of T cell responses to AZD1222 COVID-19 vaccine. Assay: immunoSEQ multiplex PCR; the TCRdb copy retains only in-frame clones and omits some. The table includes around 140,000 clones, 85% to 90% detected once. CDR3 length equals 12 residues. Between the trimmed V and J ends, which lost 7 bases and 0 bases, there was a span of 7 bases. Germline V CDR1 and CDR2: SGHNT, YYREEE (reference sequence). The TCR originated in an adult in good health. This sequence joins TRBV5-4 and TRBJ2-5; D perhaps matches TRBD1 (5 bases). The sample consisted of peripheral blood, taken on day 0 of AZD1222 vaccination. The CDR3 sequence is CASQGNQETQYF. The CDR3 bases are TGTGCCAGCCAGGGAAACCAAGAGACCCAGTACTTC.